This T cell receptor beta chain was observed in a study of cytomegalovirus exposure and HLA in healthy donors. V lost 5 bases and J lost 0; bases outside the gene matches: 5. Germline loops: CDR1 KGHSH, CDR2 LQKENI. This CDR3 contains 18 residues. PCR was performed using 60 Vbeta and 13 Jbeta primers. This table comes from immunoSEQ multiplex PCR, and its TCRdb copy is limited to in-frame clones, with some not included. The data contain 160,000 or so clones, 86% of them singletons. This receptor was taken from a woman in her late teens or twenties in good health and CMV-seronegative. The sample comprised PBMCs. The rearrangement uses TRBV18 and TRBJ2-3, with TRBD2 identical over 16 bases. CDR3 DNA sequence: TGTGCCAGCTCAACCGGGACTAGCGGGGGGGCCAGCACAGATACGCAGTATTTT. As protein: CASSTGTSGGASTDTQYF.